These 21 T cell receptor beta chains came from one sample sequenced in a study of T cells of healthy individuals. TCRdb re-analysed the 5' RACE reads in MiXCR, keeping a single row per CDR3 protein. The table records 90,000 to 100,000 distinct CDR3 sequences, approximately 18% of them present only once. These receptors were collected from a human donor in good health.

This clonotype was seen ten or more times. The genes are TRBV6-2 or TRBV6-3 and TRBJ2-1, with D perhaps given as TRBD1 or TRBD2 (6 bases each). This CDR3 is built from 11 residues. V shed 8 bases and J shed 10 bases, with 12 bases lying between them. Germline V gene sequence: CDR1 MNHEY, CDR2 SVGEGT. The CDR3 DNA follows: TGTGCCAGCCTGGACAGCGGGGAGCAGTTCTTC. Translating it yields CASLDSGEQFF.

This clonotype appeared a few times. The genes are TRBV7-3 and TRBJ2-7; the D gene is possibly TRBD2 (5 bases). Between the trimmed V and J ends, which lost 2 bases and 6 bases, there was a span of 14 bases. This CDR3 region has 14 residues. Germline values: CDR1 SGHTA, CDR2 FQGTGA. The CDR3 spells CASSLLGGVGEQYF. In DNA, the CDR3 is TGTGCCAGCAGCTTATTAGGAGGCGTTGGCGAGCAGTACTTC.

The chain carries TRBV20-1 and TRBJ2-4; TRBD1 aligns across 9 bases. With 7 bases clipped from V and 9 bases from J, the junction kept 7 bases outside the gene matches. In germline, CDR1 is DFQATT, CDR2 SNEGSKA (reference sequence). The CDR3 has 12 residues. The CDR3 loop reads CSVHRDRAIQYF. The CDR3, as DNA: TGCAGTGTTCACCGGGACAGGGCCATTCAGTACTTC.

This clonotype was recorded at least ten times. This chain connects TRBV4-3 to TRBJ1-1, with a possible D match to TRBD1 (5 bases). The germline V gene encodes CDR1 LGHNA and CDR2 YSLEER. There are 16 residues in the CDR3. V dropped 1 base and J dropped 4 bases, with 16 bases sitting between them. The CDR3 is CASSQVGHGRGTEAFF. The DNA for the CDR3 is TGCGCCAGCAGCCAAGTCGGACATGGACGGGGCACTGAAGCTTTCTTT.

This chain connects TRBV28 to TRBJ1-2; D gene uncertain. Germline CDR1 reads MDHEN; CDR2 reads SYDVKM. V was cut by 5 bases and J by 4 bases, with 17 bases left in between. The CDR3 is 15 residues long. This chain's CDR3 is CASSPIREVFYGYTF. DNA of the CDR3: TGTGCCAGCAGTCCTATTCGTGAGGTGTTCTATGGCTACACCTTC.

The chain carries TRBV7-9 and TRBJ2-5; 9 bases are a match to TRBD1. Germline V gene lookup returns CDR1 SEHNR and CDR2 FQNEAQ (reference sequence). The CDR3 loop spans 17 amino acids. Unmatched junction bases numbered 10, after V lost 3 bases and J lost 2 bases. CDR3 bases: TGTGCCAGCAGCTTCGACAGGGGGTCGAATGCACAAGAGACCCAGTACTTC. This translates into CASSFDRGSNAQETQYF.

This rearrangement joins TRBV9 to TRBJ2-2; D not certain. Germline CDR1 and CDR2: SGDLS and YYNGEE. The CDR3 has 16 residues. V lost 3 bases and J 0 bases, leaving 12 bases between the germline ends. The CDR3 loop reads CASSGRNSPNTGELFF. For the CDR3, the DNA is TGTGCCAGCAGCGGTAGAAATTCTCCGAACACCGGGGAGCTGTTTTTT.

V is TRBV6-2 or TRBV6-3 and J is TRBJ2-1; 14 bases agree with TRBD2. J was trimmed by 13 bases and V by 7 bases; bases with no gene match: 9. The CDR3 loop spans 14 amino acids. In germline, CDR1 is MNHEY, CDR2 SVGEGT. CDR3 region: CASNRLAGGAEQFF. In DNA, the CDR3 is TGTGCCAGCAATAGACTAGCGGGGGGGGCGGAACAGTTCTTC.

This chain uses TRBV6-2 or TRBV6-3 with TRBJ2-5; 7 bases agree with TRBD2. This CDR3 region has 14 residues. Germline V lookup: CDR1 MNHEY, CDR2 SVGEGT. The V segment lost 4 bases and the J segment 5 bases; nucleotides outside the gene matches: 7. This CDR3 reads CASSSRVGGETQYF. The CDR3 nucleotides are TGTGCCAGCAGTTCACGCGTGGGGGGGGAGACCCAGTACTTC.

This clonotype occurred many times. The CDR3 sequence: CASSLGANTEAFF. CDR3 coding DNA: TGTGCCAGCAGCTTAGGGGCGAACACTGAAGCTTTCTTT. The chain couples TRBV11-1 to TRBJ1-1; D remains ambiguous. Trimming stripped 1 base from V and 1 base from J, with 4 bases between. The CDR3 extends over 13 amino acids. From germline, CDR1 is SGHAT and CDR2 FQDESV (reference sequence). Looking up the rest from reference TRBV11-1 and TRBJ1-1 gives the full variable domain: EAEVAQSPRYKITEKSQAVAFWCDPISGHATLYWYRQILGQGPELLVQFQDESVVDDSQLPKDRFSAERLKGVDSTLKIQPAELGDSAMYLCASSLGANTEAFFGQGTRLTVV.

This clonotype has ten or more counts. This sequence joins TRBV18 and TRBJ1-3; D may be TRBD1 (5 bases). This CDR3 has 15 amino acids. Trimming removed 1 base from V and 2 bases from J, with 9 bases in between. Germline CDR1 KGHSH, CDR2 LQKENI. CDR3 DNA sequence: TGTGCCAGCTCACCACTGACAGAGACTGGAAACACCATATATTTT. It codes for CASSPLTETGNTIYF. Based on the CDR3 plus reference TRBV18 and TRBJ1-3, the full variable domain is NAGVMQNPRHLVRRRGQEARLRCSPMKGHSHVYWYRQLPEEGLKFMVYLQKENIIDESGMPKERFSAEFPKEGPSILRIQQVVRGDSAAYFCASSPLTETGNTIYFGEGSWLTVV.

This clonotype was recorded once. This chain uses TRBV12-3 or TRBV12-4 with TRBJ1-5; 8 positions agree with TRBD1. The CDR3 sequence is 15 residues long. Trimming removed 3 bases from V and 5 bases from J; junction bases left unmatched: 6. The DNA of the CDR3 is TGTGCCAGCAGTTTTCTGGACAGGGACCATCAGCCCCAGCATTTT. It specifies CASSFLDRDHQPQHF.

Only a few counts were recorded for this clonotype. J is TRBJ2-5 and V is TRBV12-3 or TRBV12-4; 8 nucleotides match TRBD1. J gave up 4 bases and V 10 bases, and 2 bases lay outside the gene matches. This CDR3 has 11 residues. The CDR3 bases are TGTGCCACCACAGGGGGAGAGACCCAGTACTTC. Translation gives CATTGGETQYF.

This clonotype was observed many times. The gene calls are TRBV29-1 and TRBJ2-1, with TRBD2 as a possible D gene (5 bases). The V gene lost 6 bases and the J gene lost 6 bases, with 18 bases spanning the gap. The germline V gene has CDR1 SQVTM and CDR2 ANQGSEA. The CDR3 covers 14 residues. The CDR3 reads CSVPPGSQTNEQFF. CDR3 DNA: TGCAGCGTCCCACCGGGATCACAGACCAATGAGCAGTTCTTC.

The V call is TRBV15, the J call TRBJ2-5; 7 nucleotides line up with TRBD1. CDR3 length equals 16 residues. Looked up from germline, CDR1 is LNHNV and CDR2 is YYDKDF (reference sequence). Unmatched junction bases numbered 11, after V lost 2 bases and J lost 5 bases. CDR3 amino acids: CATSRSPPTGLETQYF. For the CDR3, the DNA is TGTGCCACCAGCAGATCCCCGCCGACAGGGCTGGAGACCCAGTACTTC.

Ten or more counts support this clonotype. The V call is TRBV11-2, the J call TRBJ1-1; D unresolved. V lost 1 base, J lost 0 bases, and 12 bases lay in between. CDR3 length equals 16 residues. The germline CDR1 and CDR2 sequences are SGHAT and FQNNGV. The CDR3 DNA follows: TGTGCCAGCAGCTTAGCCGCGGTTAGGGTGAACACTGAAGCTTTCTTT. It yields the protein CASSLAAVRVNTEAFF.

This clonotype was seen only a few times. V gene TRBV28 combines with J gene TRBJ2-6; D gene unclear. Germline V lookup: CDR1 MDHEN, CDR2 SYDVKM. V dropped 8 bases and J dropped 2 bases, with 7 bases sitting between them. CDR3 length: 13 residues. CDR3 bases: TGTGCCAGCTTTTCACCTGGGGCCAACGTCCTGACTTTC. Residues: CASFSPGANVLTF.

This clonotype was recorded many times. CDR3 sequence reads: CSALLLNEQFF. DNA of the CDR3: TGCAGCGCCCTACTACTCAATGAGCAGTTCTTC. The chain uses TRBV29-1 and TRBJ2-1; D is unresolved. Germline V gene lookup returns CDR1 SQVTM and CDR2 ANQGSEA. The germline V and J ends were trimmed by 7 bases and 6 bases, with 10 bases remaining between them. This CDR3 comprises 11 residues.

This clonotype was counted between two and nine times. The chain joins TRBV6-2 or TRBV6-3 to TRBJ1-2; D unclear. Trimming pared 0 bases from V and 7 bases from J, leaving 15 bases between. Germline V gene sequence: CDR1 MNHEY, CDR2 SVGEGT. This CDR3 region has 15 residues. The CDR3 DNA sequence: TGTGCCAGCAGTTACTCTAGGGAAGAACCTCTTGGCTACACCTTC. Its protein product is CASSYSREEPLGYTF.

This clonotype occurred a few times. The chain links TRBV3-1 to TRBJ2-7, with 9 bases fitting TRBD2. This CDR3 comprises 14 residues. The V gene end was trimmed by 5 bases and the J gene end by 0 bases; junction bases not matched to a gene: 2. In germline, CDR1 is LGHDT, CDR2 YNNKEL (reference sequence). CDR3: CASSELAGSYEQYF. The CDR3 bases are TGTGCCAGCAGCGAACTAGCGGGCTCCTACGAGCAGTACTTC.

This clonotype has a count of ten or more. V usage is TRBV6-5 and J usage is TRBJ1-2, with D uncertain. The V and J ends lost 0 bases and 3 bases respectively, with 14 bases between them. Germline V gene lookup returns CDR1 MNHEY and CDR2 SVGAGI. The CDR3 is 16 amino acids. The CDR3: CASSYSVFGRHYGYTF. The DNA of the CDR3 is TGTGCCAGCAGTTACTCGGTCTTCGGCAGGCACTATGGCTACACCTTC.